This TCR beta chain was identified during a study of blood T cell repertoires in COVID-19. Across the whole study: Sources were T cells, B-cell-depleted T cells, or PBMCs; the material itself was cDNA or gDNA.

Using immunoSEQ multiplex PCR, the repertoire was profiled, and TCRdb retains in-frame clones only, with some absent. The sample carries roughly 99,000 clones, about 90% recorded once. Germline loops: CDR1 SGHDN, CDR2 FVKESK. This CDR3 comprises 15 residues. Trimming stripped 4 bases from V and 6 bases from J, with 18 bases between. The clonotype comes from a young woman with acute or convalescent COVID-19. Sequencing was carried out using peripheral blood. The chain is built from TRBV14 and TRBJ1-2; D uncertain. The CDR3 DNA reads as TGTGCCAGCAGCCCCCGGTGGGAGTTTATCCATGGCTACACCTTC. This encodes CASSPRWEFIHGYTF.